The entry below gives a single T cell receptor (beta chain) sequence along with its context. The source of the sample is a study of preoperative IRX-2 immunotherapy in early breast cancer. Trimming left V 3 bases short and J 0 bases short, with 16 bases between. The CDR3 consists of 17 residues. Germline V lookup: CDR1 SGHRS, CDR2 YFSETQ. Profiled with immunoSEQ multiplex PCR; TCRdb holds only in-frame clones, not every one. The sample yields tens of thousands of clones, under 90% seen once. Treatment indicated: preoperative locoregional IRX-2 cytokine immunotherapy. Preoperative locoregional IRX-2 cytokine immunotherapy was tested in the phase Ib source study.

The sequence derives from a human donor with breast cancer. The J gene is TRBJ2-1, the V gene TRBV5-1, with D uncertain. The source material was tumor tissue, sampled after IRX-2 immunotherapy. For the CDR3, the DNA is TGCGCCAGCAGCTACCCTCGAACGGAGAGCTCCTACAATGAGCAGTTCTTC. It encodes CASSYPRTESSYNEQFF.